One and the same sample provided the 3 T cell receptor beta chains below, sequenced in a study of blood T cell repertoires in COVID-19. TCRdb's table, derived via immunoSEQ multiplex PCR, lists solely in-frame clones and lacks some. Of 150,000 to 200,000 clones in the sample, 81% were seen once. The source material was PBMCs or T cells enriched from blood (not recorded which). These receptors originate from a woman in her forties with acute COVID-19.

This rearrangement joins TRBV2 to TRBJ1-1; D ambiguous. Trimming stripped 8 bases from V and 1 base from J, with 14 bases between. CDR1 is SNHLY and CDR2 is FYNNEI in the germline V gene. The CDR3 is made up of 14 amino acids. Here the CDR3 DNA reads TGTGCCAGCGTCTTTATGGAGGGGAACACTGAAGCTTTCTTT. This codes for CASVFMEGNTEAFF.

V usage is TRBV7-2 and J usage is TRBJ2-5, with a possible D match to TRBD2 (5 bases). Germline V gene data show CDR1 as SGHTA and CDR2 as FQGNSA. The CDR3 spans 16 residues. Trimming pared 5 bases from V and 0 bases from J, leaving 16 bases between. CDR3 bases: TGTGCCAGCAGCCCGAGACCCAAGCGGTACCAAGAGACCCAGTACTTC. It translates to CASSPRPKRYQETQYF.

The rearrangement links TRBV5-1 to TRBJ2-7, with D possibly matching TRBD1 (5 bases). Trimming removed 0 bases from V and 2 bases from J, with 9 bases in between. This CDR3 is 14 amino acids long. The germline gives CDR1 SGHRS, CDR2 YFSETQ. In DNA, the CDR3 is TGCGCCAGCAGCTTGGACAGGTCCACCTACGAGCAGTACTTC. Protein: CASSLDRSTYEQYF. Together with reference TRBV5-1 and TRBJ2-7, the CDR3 gives the full variable domain: KAGVTQTPRYLIKTRGQQVTLSCSPISGHRSVSWYQQTPGQGLQFLFEYFSETQRNKGNFPGRFSGRQFSNSRSEMNVSTLELGDSALYLCASSLDRSTYEQYFGPGTRLTVT.